What follows is one TCR beta chain and its context. Antigen specificity is unknown. Each donor gave one heparinised blood draw averaging around 120 mL. These data belong to a study of beta chain features in type 1 diabetes. Germline V CDR1 and CDR2: SGHRS, YFSETQ. The CDR3 totals 16 residues. Trimming removed 2 bases from V and 1 base from J, with 15 bases in between. Reverse transcribing all isolated RNA meant expressed TCRB transcripts were sequenced. Assay used: immunoSEQ multiplex PCR; TCRdb lists only in-frame clones, some missing. This table has fewer than 65,000 clones, roughly three fifths appearing once. Study results and caveats: The study notes PCR might favor shorter templates equally in patients and controls.

The TCR comes from a young woman in good health. The chain couples TRBV5-1 to TRBJ1-1; D perhaps matches TRBD1 (5 bases). The sequenced sample consisted of Tregs from blood. This CDR3 reads CASSFWGGVPNTEAFF. DNA of the CDR3: TGCGCCAGCAGCTTTTGGGGGGGGGTACCGAACACTGAAGCTTTCTTT.